The T cell receptor beta chain under discussion was sequenced for a study of Graves' ophthalmopathy and Graves' hyperthyroidism. General study findings and limits: The model's ophthalmopathy progression predictions had about 69% sensitivity and roughly 72% specificity.

This CDR3 spans 15 amino acids. Germline lookup yields CDR1 MNHEY and CDR2 SMNVEV (reference sequence). After removal of 4 bases from V and 2 bases from J, the junction contained 4 bases not matched to a gene. The TCR beta CDR3 regions underwent amplification from RNA transcripts. First-round RT-PCR used HTBI primers; second-round multiplex PCR followed. TCRdb analysed the multiplex PCR reads with MiXCR anew, one entry per CDR3 protein. The sample contains hundreds of thousands of distinct CDR3 sequences, approximately 21% of which appear only once. There are many counts of this clonotype. What it recognizes is unknown.

The sequenced sample consisted of peripheral blood. The chain has TRBV27 and TRBJ2-5, with TRBD2 matching over 10 bases. The receptor comes from a woman under 30 with stable Graves' hyperthyroidism. Some clones in this sample may be carry-over from other donors' samples. The CDR3 here is CASSYTSGIQETQYF. CDR3 DNA: TGTGCCAGCAGTTATACTAGCGGGATACAAGAGACCCAGTACTTC.